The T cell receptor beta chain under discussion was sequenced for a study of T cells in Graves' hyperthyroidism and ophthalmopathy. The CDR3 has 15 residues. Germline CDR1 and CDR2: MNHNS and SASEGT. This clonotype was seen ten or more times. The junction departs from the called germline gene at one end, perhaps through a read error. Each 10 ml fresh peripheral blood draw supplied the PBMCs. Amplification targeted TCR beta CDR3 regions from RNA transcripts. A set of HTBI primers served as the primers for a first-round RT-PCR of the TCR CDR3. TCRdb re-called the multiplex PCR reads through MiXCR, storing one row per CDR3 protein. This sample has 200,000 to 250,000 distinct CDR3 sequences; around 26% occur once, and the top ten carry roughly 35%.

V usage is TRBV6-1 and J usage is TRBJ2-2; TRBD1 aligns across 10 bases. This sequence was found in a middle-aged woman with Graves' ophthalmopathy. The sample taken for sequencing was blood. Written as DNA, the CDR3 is TGTGCCAGCAGTCCGCGGACAGGGGGGACCGGGGGGCTGTTTTTT. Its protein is CASSPRTGGTGGLFF.